This T cell receptor (beta chain) was sequenced during a study of CD8 T cells in acute hepatitis C reinfection. Study at large: TCRbeta of HCV NS3-1073-specific CD8+ T cells was profiled. Acute samples were collected within 168 days of estimated infection, from spontaneous resolvers and chronically infected subjects. Findings and caveats of the study: NS3-1073 specific repertoires were highly diverse across all groups.

This clone is deemed large. This sample's time point: acute HCV infection, within 168 days of estimated infection date. Hepatitis C virus-specific T cells were sequenced directly ex vivo without in vitro expansion. Montreal Hepatitis C Cohort donors who inject drugs were seen every 3 months. The repertoire was sequenced with immunoSEQ multiplex PCR; TCRdb's copy has only in-frame clones and lacks some. The data show some 1,400 clones, 45% to 60% seen once. Specimen: HCV NS3-1073 tetramer-sorted CD8+ T cells from PBMCs, collected during acute infection. The clonotype comes from a woman under 30 with chronic hepatitis C.

The CDR3 is CASSLEVAGGNEQFF. CDR3 sequence (DNA): TGTGCCAGCAGCTTAGAGGTAGCGGGGGGGAATGAGCAGTTCTTC. The chain carries TRBV7-6 and TRBJ2-1; 11 positions agree with TRBD2. Germline lookup yields CDR1 SGHVS and CDR2 FNYEAQ. The CDR3 contains 15 residues. The trim removed 1 base at V and 7 bases at J, leaving 3 bases unmatched.